What follows are 5 T cell receptor beta chains derived from one specimen sequenced in a study of cytomegalovirus exposure and HLA in healthy donors. The PCR had 60 Vbeta and 13 Jbeta primers. Sequencing was performed with immunoSEQ multiplex PCR; in TCRdb, only in-frame clones are kept and a portion is missing. The listing contains 30,000 to 45,000 clones. The source material was PBMCs. All receptors derive from a man in his forties in good health and CMV-seropositive.

The V call is TRBV5-5, the J call TRBJ1-1; possible D gene TRBD1, 5 bases. V lost 6 bases and J lost 2, with 11 bases in between. The germline gives CDR1 SGHKS, CDR2 YYEKEE (reference sequence). This CDR3 comprises 13 residues. DNA for the CDR3: TGTGCCAGCACCTGGGGGGAAAACACTGAAGCTTTCTTT. Protein sequence: CASTWGENTEAFF.

The J gene is TRBJ2-3, the V gene TRBV11-2; 7 bases are shared with TRBD2. This CDR3 is 14 amino acids long. CDR1 and CDR2 from the germline V gene are SGHAT and FQNNGV. The junction had 5 bases not matched to a gene; V was cut back by 2 bases and J by 6 bases. In DNA, the CDR3 is TGTGCCAGCAGCTTACGGGAGGTCCCGGATACGCAGTATTTT. This gives the protein CASSLREVPDTQYF. The complete variable domain, with remaining parts taken from reference TRBV11-2 and TRBJ2-3, reads EAGVAQSPRYKIIEKRQSVAFWCNPISGHATLYWYQQILGQGPKLLIQFQNNGVVDDSQLPKDRFSAERLKGVDSTLKIQPAKLEDSAVYLCASSLREVPDTQYFGPGTRLTVL.

The chain carries TRBV10-3 and TRBJ2-7; D possibly corresponds to TRBD1 (5 bases). The CDR3 consists of 13 residues. CDR1 and CDR2 (germline): ENHRY, SYGVKD. Deletions cut 6 bases from V and 5 bases from J, with 14 bases between. The CDR3 reads CAIRQALRDEQYF. The DNA for the CDR3 is TGTGCCATCAGACAGGCTCTCAGGGACGAGCAGTACTTC.

V gene TRBV20-1 combines with J gene TRBJ2-3; D call uncertain. Germline CDR1 and CDR2: DFQATT and SNEGSKA (reference sequence). V was shortened by 5 bases and J by 5 bases, with 5 bases between the two germline ends. This CDR3 spans 10 amino acids. The CDR3 bases are TGCAGTGCTCCCCTAGATACGCAGTATTTT. Its protein product is CSAPLDTQYF.

The genes are TRBV18 and TRBJ2-7, with D possibly being TRBD2 (5 bases). The CDR3 is 12 residues long. Germline CDR1 reads KGHSH; CDR2 reads LQKENI. With 3 bases removed from V and 7 bases from J, the gap between germline ends came to 10 bases. The chain's CDR3 is CASSPLEGEQYF. In nucleotides, the CDR3 is TGTGCCAGCTCACCCCTTGAGGGTGAGCAGTACTTC.